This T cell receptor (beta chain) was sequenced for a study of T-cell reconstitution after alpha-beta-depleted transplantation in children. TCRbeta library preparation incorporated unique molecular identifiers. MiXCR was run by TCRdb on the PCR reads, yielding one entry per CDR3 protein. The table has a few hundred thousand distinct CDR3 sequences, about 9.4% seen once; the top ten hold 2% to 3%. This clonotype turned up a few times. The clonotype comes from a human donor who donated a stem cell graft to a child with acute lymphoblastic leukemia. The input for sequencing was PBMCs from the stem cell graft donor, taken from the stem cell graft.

CDR3 loop: CASSTSPGDIQTGELFF. The CDR3 bases are TGTGCCAGCAGCACCAGCCCGGGCGATATACAGACCGGGGAGCTGTTTTTT. The chain employs TRBV7-2 and TRBJ2-2; D is uncertain. CDR3 length: 17 residues. Per the germline V gene, CDR1 is SGHTA and CDR2 is FQGNSA. Trimming removed 5 bases at V and 5 bases at J, with 21 bases between.